These 26 T cell receptor beta chains came from one sample sequenced in a study of blood T cell repertoires in COVID-19. This table comes from immunoSEQ multiplex PCR, and its TCRdb copy is limited to in-frame clones, with some not included. The data hold under 70,000 clones, with roughly 90% observed a single time. The sequenced sample consisted of peripheral blood. Receptor source: a man older than 75 with acute or convalescent COVID-19.

CDR3 in DNA: TGTGCCAGCAGTTACCGACAAACTAGCACAGATACGCAGTATTTT. Translated, it gives CASSYRQTSTDTQYF. This chain uses TRBV6-5 with TRBJ2-3; D gene unclear. The CDR3 extends over 15 amino acids. Per the germline V gene, CDR1 is MNHEY and CDR2 is SVGAGI. V lost 2 bases and J lost 0, with 9 bases in between.

This clone occurred a few times. This chain joins TRBV19 and TRBJ2-7, with 7 bases identical to TRBD1. Germline V lookup: CDR1 LNHDA, CDR2 SQIVND (reference sequence). The V segment lost 5 bases and the J segment 1 base; nucleotides outside the gene matches: 11. The CDR3 is 16 residues long. The CDR3 loop reads CASSVTPGQRSYEQYF. For the CDR3, the DNA is TGTGCCAGTAGTGTGACCCCGGGACAGCGATCCTACGAGCAGTACTTC. The variable domain in full, with the rest retrieved from reference TRBV19 and TRBJ2-7, is DGGITQSPKYLFRKEGQNVTLSCEQNLNHDAMYWYRQDPGQGLRLIYYSQIVNDFQKGDIAEGYSVSREKKESFPLTVTSAQKNPTAFYLCASSVTPGQRSYEQYFGPGTRLTVT.

The chain couples TRBV19 to TRBJ2-3; tentative D call: TRBD2 (7 bases). Trimming took 6 bases from V and 1 from J, leaving 14 bases between them. The germline CDR1 and CDR2 sequences are LNHDA and SQIVND (reference sequence). The CDR3 totals 15 residues. The CDR3 region is CASSMGGLGTDTQYF. The CDR3 DNA sequence: TGTGCCAGTAGCATGGGGGGGCTCGGCACAGATACGCAGTATTTT.

This rearrangement joins TRBV7-2 to TRBJ1-1; maybe TRBD1 (5 bases). This CDR3 comprises 15 residues. The ends were cut back, 5 bases at V and 3 bases at J, with 16 bases in the middle. Germline CDR1 reads SGHTA; CDR2 reads FQGNSA. CDR3 loop: CASSPGGGRYTEAFF. The CDR3 nucleotides are TGTGCCAGCAGCCCGGGGGGAGGGCGGTACACTGAAGCTTTCTTT.

This chain joins TRBV5-1 and TRBJ2-7; TRBD2 matches 15 bases. This CDR3 has 15 amino acids. Germline lookup yields CDR1 SGHRS and CDR2 YFSETQ. V dropped 4 bases and J dropped 7; count of bases not matched to a gene: 6. CDR3 amino acids: CASSPGLAGGLEQYF. CDR3 nucleotide sequence: TGCGCCAGCAGCCCAGGACTAGCGGGGGGGCTTGAGCAGTACTTC.

The chain employs TRBV9 and TRBJ1-6; 9 bases agree with TRBD1. Germline CDR1 SGDLS, CDR2 YYNGEE. CDR3 size: 15 residues. V was clipped by 3 bases and J by 5 bases; unmatched bases: 3. CDR3 DNA sequence: TGTGCCAGCAGCGGCCGGGACAGGGATAATTCACCCCTCCACTTT. This codes for CASSGRDRDNSPLHF. The variable domain in full, with the rest retrieved from reference TRBV9 and TRBJ1-6, is DSGVTQTPKHLITATGQRVTLRCSPRSGDLSVYWYQQSLDQGLQFLIQYYNGEERAKGNILERFSAQQFPDLHSELNLSSLELGDSALYFCASSGRDRDNSPLHFGNGTRLTVT.

The genes are TRBV5-4 and TRBJ2-5, with 7 positions matching TRBD2. The CDR3 loop spans 13 amino acids. Losses at the gene ends were 1 base for V and 5 bases for J; bases not matched to a gene: 2. CDR1 is SGHNT and CDR2 is YYREEE in the germline V gene (reference sequence). CDR3 coding DNA: TGTGCCAGCAGCTTGAAGGGAGGGGAGACCCAGTACTTC. Translated: CASSLKGGETQYF.

This chain joins TRBV9 and TRBJ2-5; possible D gene TRBD2, 5 bases. V was clipped by 0 bases and J by 0 bases, with 6 bases between them. CDR1 is SGDLS, CDR2 YYNGEE, per germline. The CDR3 spans 14 residues. The CDR3 loop reads CASSVGGNQETQYF. CDR3 sequence (DNA): TGTGCCAGCAGCGTAGGAGGGAACCAAGAGACCCAGTACTTC.

V is TRBV19 and J is TRBJ2-5; tentatively, D is TRBD1 (5 bases). Germline V gene data show CDR1 as LNHDA and CDR2 as SQIVND (reference sequence). The CDR3 is 15 residues long. The V end lost 1 base, the J end lost 1 base, and 10 bases lay between the germline ends. The CDR3: CASSIAAGRQETQYF. The CDR3 DNA follows: TGTGCCAGTAGTATAGCGGCAGGGCGCCAAGAGACCCAGTACTTC.

CDR3 in DNA: TGTGCCAGCAGCTTAGGTACTACAGGGGGGAACACAGATACGCAGTATTTT. Its protein is CASSLGTTGGNTDTQYF. J is TRBJ2-3 and V is TRBV7-3; 8 bases align to TRBD1. Germline CDR1 reads SGHTA; CDR2 reads FQGTGA. The ends lost 2 bases at V and 2 bases at J; junction bases unmatched: 9. CDR3 length: 17 residues.

The rearrangement uses TRBV7-9 and TRBJ1-1; D uncertain. The CDR3 runs 12 residues. CDR1 and CDR2 (germline): SEHNR, FQNEAQ (reference sequence). Trimming shortened V by 2 bases and J by 6 bases, and 7 bases separated the two germline ends. This chain's CDR3 is CASSLTVAEAFF. CDR3 nucleotide sequence: TGTGCCAGCAGCTTAACGGTGGCTGAAGCTTTCTTT.

V is TRBV28 and J is TRBJ1-4; TRBD1 matches 7 bases. CDR1 MDHEN and CDR2 SYDVKM come from the germline V gene. V lost 8 bases, J lost 3 bases, and 6 bases stayed unmatched. This CDR3 contains 14 residues. The CDR3 DNA reads as TGTGCCAGCCGGACAGGCGCTGCTAATGAAAAACTGTTTTTT. Protein product: CASRTGAANEKLFF.

The rearrangement links TRBV10-3 to TRBJ2-3; 10 bases are shared with TRBD2. The CDR3 covers 14 residues. The germline gives CDR1 ENHRY, CDR2 SYGVKD. V lost 6 bases and J lost 4; bases outside the gene matches: 4. CDR3 coding DNA: TGTGCCATCAGAATAGCGGGGGGTGCAGATACGCAGTATTTT. Its protein is CAIRIAGGADTQYF.

J is TRBJ1-1 and V is TRBV6-5; 7 positions match TRBD1. With 6 bases clipped from V and 2 bases from J, the junction kept 6 bases outside the gene matches. CDR3 size: 14 residues. The germline CDR1 and CDR2 sequences are MNHEY and SVGAGI. CDR3: CASRPGTANTEAFF. CDR3 bases: TGTGCCAGCAGACCCGGGACAGCCAACACTGAAGCTTTCTTT.

Here the CDR3 DNA reads TGTGCCACCAGCAGAGGGGCTAGCGAAGAGACCCAGTACTTC. Protein: CATSRGASEETQYF. The V gene is TRBV15, the J gene TRBJ2-5; TRBD2 might be the D (6 bases). V was trimmed by 1 base and J by 3 bases, leaving 9 bases between them. Germline V gene data show CDR1 as LNHNV and CDR2 as YYDKDF (reference sequence). The CDR3 is 14 residues long. Full variable domain (outside the CDR3, taken from reference TRBV15 and TRBJ2-5): DAMVIQNPRYQVTQFGKPVTLSCSQTLNHNVMYWYQQKSSQAPKLLFHYYDKDFNNEADTPDNFQSRRPNTSFCFLDIRSPGLGDTAMYLCATSRGASEETQYFGPGTRLLVL.

This sequence joins TRBV2 and TRBJ1-5; 10 bases match TRBD1. This CDR3 comprises 18 residues. Germline loops: CDR1 SNHLY, CDR2 FYNNEI. V shed 7 bases, J shed 2 bases, and the junction held 14 bases outside the gene matches. CDR3 loop: CASTLALGQGMGNQPQHF. CDR3 DNA sequence: TGTGCCAGCACCCTCGCCCTGGGACAGGGGATGGGCAATCAGCCCCAGCATTTT.

The V and J genes are TRBV7-2 and TRBJ1-3, with D hard to call. The CDR3 has 14 residues. The germline V gene has CDR1 SGHTA and CDR2 FQGNSA. Trimming pared 6 bases from V and 3 bases from J, leaving 12 bases between. Here the CDR3 DNA reads TGTGCCAGCAGTTACTCGGACTTTGGAAACACCATATATTTT. This gives the protein CASSYSDFGNTIYF.

V and J are TRBV12-3 or TRBV12-4 and TRBJ1-2; 8 bases match TRBD1. Trimming removed 3 bases from V and 8 bases from J; junction bases left unmatched: 5. CDR3 length: 13 residues. As DNA, the CDR3 is TGTGCCAGCAGTTTGGACAGGGAGTTCGGCTACACCTTC. Protein sequence: CASSLDREFGYTF.

The V gene is TRBV28, the J gene TRBJ1-5, with TRBD1 identical over 7 bases. The CDR3 loop spans 15 amino acids. The V gene's germline CDR1 is MDHEN and CDR2 SYDVKM. Trimming took 2 bases from V and 6 from J; bases not matched to a gene: 7. The CDR3 sequence is CASSLTQGSSQPQHF. CDR3 nucleotides: TGTGCCAGCAGTTTAACACAGGGGTCAAGTCAGCCCCAGCATTTT.

The chain has TRBV5-1 and TRBJ1-2; 9 positions agree with TRBD1. After removal of 4 bases from V and 8 bases from J, the junction contained 15 bases not matched to a gene. Germline V gives CDR1 SGHRS, CDR2 YFSETQ. This CDR3 spans 16 amino acids. The CDR3 bases are TGCGCCAGCAGCCCCGGGACAGGGCCGGCATATAAGGGCTACACCTTC. Translating gives CASSPGTGPAYKGYTF.

The chain couples TRBV10-3 to TRBJ1-5; D is unclear. Germline V gene lookup returns CDR1 ENHRY and CDR2 SYGVKD. This CDR3 has 15 residues. The V gene lost 0 bases and the J gene lost 4 bases, with 10 bases spanning the gap. The CDR3 sequence: CAISESAGLNQPQHF. The CDR3, as DNA: TGTGCCATCAGTGAGTCAGCCGGTTTAAATCAGCCCCAGCATTTT.

The genes are TRBV7-8 and TRBJ2-7; D unresolved. V was shortened by 1 base and J by 2 bases, with 12 bases between the two germline ends. This CDR3 has 15 amino acids. Germline V CDR1 and CDR2: SGHVS, FQNEAQ. The DNA of the CDR3 is TGTGCCAGCAGCTTAGAAGTTGGCGGAACCTACGAGCAGTACTTC. Its protein product is CASSLEVGGTYEQYF.

This clone showed up just once. The rearrangement links TRBV5-1 to TRBJ2-3; 8 bases agree with TRBD1. This CDR3 has 14 amino acids. V gave up 8 bases and J gave up 6 bases; unmatched junction bases: 11. Germline CDR1 and CDR2: SGHRS and YFSETQ. The CDR3 DNA is TGCGCCAGTACCCGTGGACAGGGAGCGGATACGCAGTATTTT. Amino acid sequence: CASTRGQGADTQYF.

The chain couples TRBV5-1 to TRBJ2-5, with D possibly matching TRBD1 (5 bases). V gave up 5 bases and J gave up 1 base, with 6 bases separating them. Germline V gene data show CDR1 as SGHRS and CDR2 as YFSETQ. This CDR3 region has 12 residues. CDR3 loop: CASRQAQETQYF. The CDR3 region has the DNA TGCGCCAGCAGACAGGCCCAAGAGACCCAGTACTTC.

The chain employs TRBV5-1 and TRBJ1-3; D not resolved. V lost 5 bases, J lost 0 bases, and 12 bases lay in between. The CDR3 spans 15 residues. In germline, CDR1 is SGHRS, CDR2 YFSETQ. CDR3 coding DNA: TGCGCCAGCAGTTCAGACTCATACTCTGGAAACACCATATATTTT. The encoded protein is CASSSDSYSGNTIYF.

The gene calls are TRBV6-2 or TRBV6-3 and TRBJ1-5; TRBD1 matches 7 bases. The germline V gene has CDR1 MNHEY and CDR2 SVGEGT. With V trimmed by 5 bases and J by 3 bases, 4 bases remained unmatched. The CDR3 consists of 14 residues. Here the CDR3 DNA reads TGTGCCAGCAGTAGGACAGGCCCCAATCAGCCCCAGCATTTT. It specifies CASSRTGPNQPQHF.